The clone carrying this TCR beta chain was found a few times. The antigen remains undetermined. Researchers ran the PCR with 60 Vbeta and 13 Jbeta primers. Data came from immunoSEQ multiplex PCR; TCRdb stores just in-frame clones and leaves some out. Among more than 150,000 clones listed, roughly four fifths were seen once. The data derive from a study of cytomegalovirus exposure and HLA in healthy donors. Overall study results and limits: Per a later analysis, HLA-associated TCR beta chains showed more clonal expansion than other, equally common TCR beta chains.

Although they were nominally healthy when sampled, donors likely had unrecorded immune exposures. Sequenced: PBMCs. This receptor was taken from a woman younger than 35 in good health and CMV-seronegative.

The CDR3 bases are TGTGCCAGCAGTCCCGGGGGACAGGGAGGCGAGCAGTACTTC. Encoded protein: CASSPGGQGGEQYF. The chain is built from TRBV6-5 and TRBJ2-7; 9 bases agree with TRBD1. V lost 5 bases to trimming and J lost 6 bases; unmatched junction nucleotides: 8. Germline V gives CDR1 MNHEY, CDR2 SVGAGI. The CDR3 is 14 residues long.